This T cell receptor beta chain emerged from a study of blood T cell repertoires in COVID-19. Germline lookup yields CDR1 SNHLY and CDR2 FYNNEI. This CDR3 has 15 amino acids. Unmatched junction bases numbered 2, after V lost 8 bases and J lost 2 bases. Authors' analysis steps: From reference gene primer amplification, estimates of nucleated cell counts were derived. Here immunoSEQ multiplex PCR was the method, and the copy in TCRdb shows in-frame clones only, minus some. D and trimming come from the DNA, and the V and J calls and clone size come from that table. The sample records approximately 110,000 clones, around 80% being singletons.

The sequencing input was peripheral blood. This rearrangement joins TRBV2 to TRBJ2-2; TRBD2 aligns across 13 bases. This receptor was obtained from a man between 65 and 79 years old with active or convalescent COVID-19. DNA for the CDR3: TGTGCCAGCCGGACTAGCGGGGGAAACACCGGGGAGCTGTTTTTT. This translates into CASRTSGGNTGELFF.